A single TCR beta chain is shown here with its context. Its specificity is not known. Both iRepertoire HTBI primers and Arm-PCR of CDR3 regions were used to build the TCR beta libraries. Authors' analysis steps: Samples collectively showed fewer than 80 TRBV and more than 12 TRBJ segments. In TCRdb, the multiplex PCR reads were re-called with MiXCR into one record per CDR3 protein. It is TCRdb's table, rather than the study itself, that gives the V and J calls and clone size. The sample consists of about 430,000 distinct CDR3 sequences, around 20% of them appearing once. This specimen belongs to a study of regulatory T cells in long-lasting Graves disease. Study information: Those with persistent Graves' disease had received antithyroid drugs for over 5 years with positive TSH receptor antibodies. Study-level points and caveats: Thyroid tissue was not studied; only peripheral blood was.

Time point here: persistent/refractory GD, antithyroid drugs over 5 years with positive TRAb. RNA extracted from PBMCs served as the sequencing template. Germline CDR1 LNHDA, CDR2 SQIVND (reference sequence). There are 15 residues in the CDR3. Trimming stripped 4 bases from V and 2 bases from J, with 12 bases between. The TCR originated in a female donor with Graves disease. This chain uses TRBV19 with TRBJ1-5; D unclear. The sequences come from peripheral blood mononuclear cells (PBMCs), collected when the disease was refractory, from a patient treated with antithyroid drugs. The CDR3 loop reads CASSRVGGGNQPQHF. CDR3 sequence (DNA): TGTGCCAGTAGTAGGGTCGGAGGTGGCAATCAGCCCCAGCATTTT.